The clone carrying this T cell receptor (beta chain) appeared once. Compared with germline, one end of the junction differs, possibly owing to a read error. This record belongs to a study of blood T cell repertoires in COVID-19. CDR1 and CDR2 from the germline V gene are SSHAT and FNYEAQ (reference sequence). The CDR3 spans 15 residues. Generated by immunoSEQ multiplex PCR, the TCRdb table keeps only in-frame clones and is missing some. This sample has 25,000 to 35,000 clones, with around 87% found just once. Sequenced input: peripheral blood. This clonotype was sampled from a human donor in a cohort sampled during active COVID-19. The chain combines TRBV7-7 with TRBJ2-5; the match to TRBD1 covers 12 bases. The CDR3 DNA reads as TGTGCTAGCAGCTGGGGACAGGGGGCGGGAGAGACCCAGTACTTC. Amino acids: CASSWGQGAGETQYF.